Listed here are 27 T cell receptor beta chains from one sample, sequenced in a study of precursors of human CD4 cytotoxic T cells. Bulk UMI-based sequencing covered sorted CD4+ central memory, effector memory, IL-7R-high and IL-7R-negative TEMRA subsets. TCRdb re-derived calls from the reads in MiXCR, one entry per CDR3 protein. The sample records roughly 200 distinct CDR3 sequences, 30% to 45% being singletons. The sequenced material came from memory CD4+ T cells from blood (PBMCs). The receptors shown here come from a human donor in good health.

The J gene is TRBJ2-1, the V gene TRBV20-1, with 9 nucleotides matching TRBD2. Germline CDR1 is DFQATT and CDR2 is SNEGSKA (reference sequence). The CDR3 has 15 residues. V trimming: 3 bases; J trimming: 7 bases; junction bases outside the gene matches: 10. The CDR3 region has the DNA TGCAGTGCTAGCCCCACTCTAGCGGGGAAGAATGAGCAGTTCTTC. Protein: CSASPTLAGKNEQFF.

In its sample, this clonotype is large (0.1 to 1%). The CDR3 protein is CASSPPDRREWEQYF. The CDR3 bases are TGTGCCAGCTCACCGCCGGACAGGCGCGAATGGGAGCAGTACTTC. The chain couples TRBV18 to TRBJ2-7; 7 bases align to TRBD1. Germline CDR1 reads KGHSH; CDR2 reads LQKENI. The V gene end was trimmed by 3 bases and the J gene end by 7 bases; junction bases not matched to a gene: 12. This CDR3 has 15 amino acids.

As DNA, the CDR3 is TGTGCCAGTGGGTTCACCGGGGAGCTGTTTTTT. Amino acids: CASGFTGELFF. This chain uses TRBV6-5 with TRBJ2-2; D unclear. CDR1 and CDR2 from the germline V gene are MNHEY and SVGAGI. The CDR3 covers 11 residues. The V end lost 9 bases, the J end lost 4 bases, and 6 bases lay between the germline ends.

The CDR3 spells CASSYSSRQNYNSPLHF. The DNA of the CDR3 is TGTGCCAGCAGTTACTCGAGTAGGCAGAACTATAATTCACCCCTCCACTTT. The chain couples TRBV6-6 to TRBJ1-6, with D unclear. The CDR3 consists of 17 residues. V lost 0 bases to trimming and J lost 3 bases, with 12 bases between them. The V gene's germline CDR1 is MNHNY and CDR2 SVGAGI (reference sequence).

This clonotype came up a few times. The chain uses TRBV7-8 and TRBJ2-7; D is perhaps TRBD2 (5 bases). The CDR3 loop spans 13 amino acids. CDR1 and CDR2 (germline): SGHVS, FQNEAQ. Trimming took 5 bases from V and 6 from J, leaving 14 bases between them. The CDR3 loop is CASSRILGREQYF. The CDR3 DNA follows: TGTGCCAGCAGCCGAATACTAGGTCGCGAGCAGTACTTC.

The chain has TRBV20-1 and TRBJ2-5; no firm D call. The CDR3 has 13 residues. The germline CDR1 and CDR2 sequences are DFQATT and SNEGSKA (reference sequence). V was trimmed by 5 bases and J by 1 base, leaving 11 bases between them. The chain's CDR3 is CSAEDRFQETQYF. In DNA, the CDR3 is TGCAGTGCTGAAGACCGGTTCCAAGAGACCCAGTACTTC.

The J gene is TRBJ2-1, the V gene TRBV5-1; D unresolved. Trimming pared 0 bases from V and 4 bases from J, leaving 2 bases between. The CDR3 consists of 12 residues. The germline gives CDR1 SGHRS, CDR2 YFSETQ. The CDR3 coding sequence is TGCGCCAGCAGCTTGGAGTACAATGAGCAGTTCTTC. It specifies CASSLEYNEQFF.

The CDR3 reads CASSLTHQRGSSYNEQFF. CDR3 DNA: TGTGCCAGCAGCTTGACCCACCAGCGTGGGAGCTCCTACAATGAGCAGTTCTTC. The chain uses TRBV7-9 and TRBJ2-1; maybe TRBD2 (5 bases). V was clipped by 3 bases and J by 0 bases, with 18 bases between them. CDR1 and CDR2 from the germline V gene are SEHNR and FQNEAQ (reference sequence). This CDR3 has 18 amino acids.

In its sample, this clonotype is large. The V and J genes are TRBV12-3 or TRBV12-4 and TRBJ1-5; D not certain. V was trimmed by 3 bases and J by 7 bases, leaving 13 bases between them. There are 14 residues in the CDR3. CDR3 nucleotides: TGTGCCAGCAGTTTCGGCCAATCATGGCAGCCCCAGCATTTT. As protein: CASSFGQSWQPQHF.

This clonotype rates as large. The chain is built from TRBV29-1 and TRBJ1-1; the match to TRBD1 covers 9 bases. The ends lost 4 bases at V and 0 bases at J; junction bases unmatched: 6. From germline, CDR1 is SQVTM and CDR2 ANQGSEA. CDR3 length equals 15 residues. This CDR3 is CSVGGQGFMNTEAFF. The CDR3 DNA reads as TGCAGCGTTGGCGGACAGGGGTTCATGAACACTGAAGCTTTCTTT.

About this clonotype itself: This could be a read error, since a much larger clone is one nucleotide away. V gene TRBV5-1 combines with J gene TRBJ2-2; D perhaps matches TRBD2 (6 bases). There are 15 residues in the CDR3. V gave up 1 base and J gave up 1 base, with 8 bases separating them. Germline CDR1 and CDR2: SGHRS and YFSETQ. This chain's CDR3 is CASSLTGVNTGELFF. CDR3 DNA: TGCGCCAGCAGCTTGACGGGAGTGAACACCGGGGAGCTGTTTTTT.

The genes are TRBV20-1 and TRBJ1-1; no firm D call. V gave up 3 bases and J gave up 4 bases, with 12 bases separating them. The CDR3 extends over 13 amino acids. Looked up from germline, CDR1 is DFQATT and CDR2 is SNEGSKA (reference sequence). The CDR3 is CSASPRESTEAFF. CDR3 coding DNA: TGCAGTGCTAGCCCCCGGGAGTCCACTGAAGCTTTCTTT.

In its sample, this clonotype ranks as large (0.1 to 1%). The chain has TRBV9 and TRBJ1-6; a possible D gene is TRBD1 (5 bases). The ends were cut back, 3 bases at V and 0 bases at J, with 7 bases in the middle. The V gene's germline CDR1 is SGDLS and CDR2 YYNGEE. This CDR3 comprises 15 residues. The CDR3 here is CASSDRSSYNSPLHF. DNA for the CDR3: TGTGCCAGCAGCGACAGGAGCTCCTATAATTCACCCCTCCACTTT.

This clonotype is labeled hyperexpanded. The chain joins TRBV7-2 to TRBJ2-1; perhaps TRBD2 as D (6 bases). Trimming took off 4 bases at V and 3 bases at J, with 10 bases between the two ends. The length of the CDR3 is 14 residues. CDR1 and CDR2 from the germline V gene are SGHTA and FQGNSA. DNA of the CDR3: TGTGCCAGCAGCTCGGGACTGTACTACAATGAGCAGTTCTTC. Protein product: CASSSGLYYNEQFF. The full variable domain, rest sourced from reference TRBV7-2 and TRBJ2-1, is GAGVSQSPSNKVTEKGKDVELRCDPISGHTALYWYRQSLGQGLEFLIYFQGNSAPDKSGLPSDRFSAERTGGSVSTLTIQRTQQEDSAVYLCASSSGLYYNEQFFGPGTRLTVL.

By sample share, this clonotype is large. J is TRBJ2-4 and V is TRBV11-2; D is undetermined. V shed 1 base and J shed 3 bases, with 7 bases lying between them. This CDR3 is 14 amino acids long. The germline V gene encodes CDR1 SGHAT and CDR2 FQNNGV. This chain's CDR3 is CASSLAWVKNIQYF. Here the CDR3 DNA reads TGTGCCAGCAGCTTAGCCTGGGTCAAAAACATTCAGTACTTC.

In its sample, this clonotype is large. V gene TRBV6-2 or TRBV6-3 combines with J gene TRBJ1-5, with TRBD1 identical over 7 bases. After removal of 2 bases from V and 5 bases from J, the junction contained 6 bases not matched to a gene. The CDR3 is 15 amino acids. The germline V gene has CDR1 MNHEY and CDR2 SVGEGT. As DNA, the CDR3 is TGTGCCAGCAGTTACACTACAGGGGTTGATCAGCCCCAGCATTTT. The encoded protein is CASSYTTGVDQPQHF.

By share, this clonotype counts as hyperexpanded. V and J are TRBV11-2 and TRBJ2-4; TRBD2 aligns across 11 bases. V gave up 1 base and J gave up 0 bases; unmatched junction bases: 8. The length of the CDR3 is 19 residues. Germline loops: CDR1 SGHAT, CDR2 FQNNGV. For the CDR3, the DNA is TGTGCCAGCAGCTTAGTTGGTCTAGCGGGAGGAGTAGCCAAAAACATTCAGTACTTC. Its translation: CASSLVGLAGGVAKNIQYF.

This clonotype was seen more than once but under ten times. CDR3 coding DNA: TGTGCCAGCAGCTACTACGGGACAGGGGATAATTCACCCCTCCACTTT. This translates into CASSYYGTGDNSPLHF. J is TRBJ1-6 and V is TRBV7-9, with 10 bases fitting TRBD1. This CDR3 spans 16 amino acids. V was pared by 4 bases and J by 5 bases, with 5 bases of the junction left unmatched. Germline-derived CDR1 and CDR2 are SEHNR and FQNEAQ (reference sequence).

This clonotype was seen a handful of times. The chain couples TRBV12-3 or TRBV12-4 to TRBJ1-4; D remains unclear. There are 12 residues in the CDR3. Trimming left V 4 bases short and J 7 bases short, with 7 bases between. DNA of the CDR3: TGTGCCAGCAGTTACATCAGTGAAAAACTGTTTTTT. This translates into CASSYISEKLFF.

Details on this clonotype: A much bigger clone sits one base away, suggesting this may be a read error. The chain links TRBV6-6 to TRBJ2-3, with D tentatively TRBD2 (6 bases). There are 17 residues in the CDR3. Germline V lookup: CDR1 MNHNY, CDR2 SVGAGI (reference sequence). The CDR3 reads CASSYSLRGTSTDTQDF. CDR3 DNA sequence: TGTGCCAGCAGTTACTCCCTCCGCGGCACTAGCACAGATACGCAGGATTTT.

This clonotype was observed a handful of times. The J gene is TRBJ2-1, the V gene TRBV7-2; D may match TRBD1 or TRBD2 (7 bases each). CDR1 and CDR2 (germline): SGHTA, FQGNSA. This CDR3 has 15 residues. Trimming shortened V by 5 bases and J by 2 bases, and 13 bases separated the two germline ends. This CDR3 reads CASSSRGGAYNEQFF. In DNA form, the CDR3 reads TGTGCCAGCAGCAGCAGGGGGGGGGCCTACAATGAGCAGTTCTTC.

This clonotype is categorized as large. The rearrangement joins TRBV6-1 to TRBJ1-5; no clear D. Trimming cost V 2 bases and J 7 bases, with 12 bases left between them. Germline lookup yields CDR1 MNHNS and CDR2 SASEGT. The CDR3 sequence is 14 residues long. In DNA form, the CDR3 reads TGTGCCAGCAGTGAATTTAGGGTCGTCCAGCCCCAGCATTTT. Translating it yields CASSEFRVVQPQHF.

This clonotype qualifies as large (0.1 to 1%). The V and J genes are TRBV19 and TRBJ2-5; 8 bases map to TRBD2. V was clipped by 2 bases and J by 2 bases; unmatched bases: 7. CDR1 is LNHDA and CDR2 is SQIVND in the germline V gene (reference sequence). The length of the CDR3 is 16 residues. CDR3 DNA sequence: TGTGCCAGTAGTATACAAGGTAGCGGGAAGCAAGAGACCCAGTACTTC. Translation gives CASSIQGSGKQETQYF.

Regarding this clonotype: Since a much larger clone is just one base distant, this may be a read error. The CDR3 here is CASSPLWQDASYEQYF. DNA for the CDR3: TGTGCCAGCAGCCCCCTATGGCAGGACGCCTCCTACGAGCAGTACTTC. The rearrangement uses TRBV6-2 or TRBV6-3 and TRBJ2-7, with unresolved D. CDR1 and CDR2 (germline): MNHEY, SVGEGT. This CDR3 has 16 residues. V was trimmed by 6 bases and J by 0 bases, leaving 18 bases between them.

The chain links TRBV24-1 to TRBJ1-2, with 8 bases aligning to TRBD1. The V gene end was trimmed by 2 bases and the J gene end by 8 bases; junction bases not matched to a gene: 6. Germline V CDR1 and CDR2: KGHDR, SFDVKD. This CDR3 comprises 14 residues. The CDR3 sequence: CATSDSRTGSGYTF. The CDR3 nucleotides are TGTGCCACCAGTGATTCGCGGACAGGGAGCGGCTACACCTTC.

By share, this clonotype counts as large. The chain has TRBV10-2 and TRBJ2-1; TRBD2 aligns across 8 bases. J lost 5 bases, V lost 7 bases, and 1 base had no gene match. Germline assignment: CDR1 WSHSY and CDR2 SAAADI. The CDR3 is made up of 12 amino acids. CDR3 DNA sequence: TGCGCCAGCACGGGGGGGAACAATGAGCAGTTCTTC. Translated: CASTGGNNEQFF.

V and J are TRBV19 and TRBJ2-1; D is uncertain. Germline lookup yields CDR1 LNHDA and CDR2 SQIVND (reference sequence). The CDR3 spans 14 residues. V was clipped by 6 bases and J by 10 bases, with 19 bases between them. CDR3 sequence: CASSLGATSREQFF. CDR3 in DNA: TGTGCCAGTAGCCTAGGCGCAACCTCGAGGGAGCAGTTCTTC. Supplemented by reference TRBV19 and TRBJ2-1, the full variable domain reads DGGITQSPKYLFRKEGQNVTLSCEQNLNHDAMYWYRQDPGQGLRLIYYSQIVNDFQKGDIAEGYSVSREKKESFPLTVTSAQKNPTAFYLCASSLGATSREQFFGPGTRLTVL.